The rows below give T cell receptor beta chains drawn from one sample of a study of PD-1 blockade in classical Hodgkin lymphoma. Libraries were prepared by immunoSEQ multiplex PCR; TCRdb keeps only in-frame clonotypes and omits some of them. The table shows tens of thousands of clones, with over 60% occurring only once. Sequenced here: peripheral blood mononuclear cells (PBMCs), sampled at baseline. The receptor set was obtained from a human donor with classical Hodgkin lymphoma. The CDR3 runs from the conserved cysteine through the conserved F or W. Fields, in order: D gene, clone size, V gene, J gene, CDR3 protein, CDR3 DNA. A D gene is named only where the DNA matches it firmly. Size values are once, few and many counts, or a class for expanded clones, and some rows have none.

D gene: NA; clone size: NA; V gene: TRBV5-1; J gene: TRBJ2-7; CDR3 protein: CASNEGTFPYEQYF; CDR3 DNA: TGCGCCAGCAACGAGGGGACGTTCCCCTACGAGCAGTACTTC
D gene: NA; clone size: NA; V gene: TRBV18; J gene: TRBJ1-1; CDR3 protein: CASSPQGLMNTEAFF; CDR3 DNA: TGTGCCAGCTCACCACAGGGCCTAATGAACACTGAAGCTTTCTTT
D gene: NA; clone size: once; V gene: TRBV6-1; J gene: TRBJ1-3; CDR3 protein: CASILDISSGNTIYF; CDR3 DNA: TGTGCCAGCATCCTTGACATCTCCTCTGGAAACACCATATATTTT
D gene: NA; clone size: NA; V gene: TRBV28; J gene: TRBJ2-5; CDR3 protein: CASTRLETATQETQYF; CDR3 DNA: TGTGCCAGCACCCGACTTGAGACAGCGACTCAAGAGACCCAGTACTTC
D gene: TRBD2; clone size: NA; V gene: TRBV6-6; J gene: TRBJ2-7; CDR3 protein: CASSRTSGSYEQYF; CDR3 DNA: TGTGCCAGCAGCAGGACTAGCGGGAGTTACGAGCAGTACTTC
D gene: TRBD2; clone size: NA; V gene: TRBV9; J gene: TRBJ2-3; CDR3 protein: CASSVRGTSGDTQYF; CDR3 DNA: TGTGCCAGCAGCGTGAGGGGGACTAGCGGAGATACGCAGTATTTT
D gene: TRBD2; clone size: NA; V gene: TRBV6-5; J gene: TRBJ2-3; CDR3 protein: CASRLRESTDTQYF; CDR3 DNA: TGTGCCAGCAGATTGCGGGAGAGCACAGATACGCAGTATTTT
D gene: TRBD2; clone size: few; V gene: TRBV5-1; J gene: TRBJ2-1; CDR3 protein: CASSLTLAGNEQFF; CDR3 DNA: TGCGCCAGCAGCTTGACACTAGCGGGTAATGAGCAGTTCTTC
D gene: NA; clone size: few; V gene: TRBV12-5; J gene: TRBJ2-1; CDR3 protein: CASGLQADEQFF; CDR3 DNA: TGTGCTAGTGGCCTTCAGGCTGATGAGCAGTTCTTC
D gene: NA; clone size: NA; V gene: TRBV18; J gene: TRBJ2-2; CDR3 protein: CASSLTLNTGELFF; CDR3 DNA: TGTGCCAGCTCCCTGACTCTAAACACCGGGGAGCTGTTTTTT
D gene: NA; clone size: NA; V gene: TRBV19; J gene: TRBJ2-7; CDR3 protein: CASSINVWGSSYEQYF; CDR3 DNA: TGTGCCAGTAGTATCAACGTTTGGGGGAGCTCCTACGAGCAGTACTTC
D gene: NA; clone size: NA; V gene: TRBV6-5; J gene: TRBJ1-1; CDR3 protein: CASREQGRGFF; CDR3 DNA: TGTGCCAGCAGAGAACAGGGTCGGGGTTTCTTT
D gene: TRBD2; clone size: NA; V gene: TRBV27; J gene: TRBJ2-2; CDR3 protein: CASSSGLAGSGELFF; CDR3 DNA: TGTGCCAGCAGTTCGGGACTAGCGGGATCCGGGGAGCTGTTTTTT
D gene: NA; clone size: NA; V gene: TRBV7-9; J gene: TRBJ1-1; CDR3 protein: CASSLVQGNTEAFF; CDR3 DNA: TGTGCCAGCAGCTTAGTTCAGGGGAACACTGAAGCTTTCTTT
D gene: NA; clone size: NA; V gene: TRBV29-1; J gene: TRBJ1-4; CDR3 protein: CSVEKSVGNEKLFF; CDR3 DNA: TGCAGCGTTGAGAAGTCCGTGGGTAATGAAAAACTGTTTTTT
D gene: NA; clone size: NA; V gene: TRBV19; J gene: TRBJ1-2; CDR3 protein: CASSIDSGSYGYTF; CDR3 DNA: TGTGCCAGTAGTATAGATTCCGGGAGCTATGGCTACACCTTC
D gene: TRBD2; clone size: NA; V gene: TRBV27; J gene: TRBJ2-5; CDR3 protein: CASSGTSGGGETQYF; CDR3 DNA: TGTGCCAGCAGCGGGACTAGCGGTGGTGGGGAGACCCAGTACTTC
D gene: NA; clone size: NA; V gene: TRBV9; J gene: TRBJ1-2; CDR3 protein: CASSVAPQGNYGYTF; CDR3 DNA: TGTGCCAGCAGCGTAGCCCCGCAGGGAAACTATGGCTACACCTTC
D gene: NA; clone size: NA; V gene: TRBV27; J gene: TRBJ2-1; CDR3 protein: CASREQRFLGGQFF; CDR3 DNA: TGTGCCAGCAGGGAACAGCGGTTCTTGGGAGGGCAGTTCTTC
D gene: TRBD2; clone size: NA; V gene: TRBV27; J gene: TRBJ2-2; CDR3 protein: CASSSHWTRTGELFF; CDR3 DNA: TGTGCCAGCAGTTCCCACTGGACTAGAACTGGGGAGCTGTTTTTT
D gene: NA; clone size: NA; V gene: TRBV18; J gene: TRBJ2-5; CDR3 protein: CASSSPQETQYF; CDR3 DNA: TGTGCCAGCTCTTCCCCCCAAGAGACCCAGTACTTC
D gene: NA; clone size: few; V gene: TRBV19; J gene: TRBJ1-5; CDR3 protein: CASTRMSGNGNQPQHF; CDR3 DNA: TGTGCCAGTACCCGTATGTCAGGGAATGGCAATCAGCCCCAGCATTTT
D gene: NA; clone size: NA; V gene: TRBV14; J gene: TRBJ2-5; CDR3 protein: CASSQEAGSAGAWETQYF; CDR3 DNA: TGTGCCAGCAGCCAAGAGGCCGGTTCGGCTGGTGCCTGGGAGACCCAGTACTTC
D gene: TRBD2; clone size: few; V gene: TRBV20-1; J gene: TRBJ2-1; CDR3 protein: CSATGLAEQFF; CDR3 DNA: TGCAGTGCTACTGGACTAGCGGAGCAGTTCTTC
D gene: NA; clone size: NA; V gene: TRBV5-1; J gene: TRBJ1-2; CDR3 protein: CASRSNTGLAYGYTF; CDR3 DNA: TGCGCCAGCAGATCGAATACAGGTCTTGCCTATGGCTACACCTTC
D gene: NA; clone size: NA; V gene: TRBV5-6; J gene: TRBJ2-3; CDR3 protein: CASSLAQGRPTDTQYF; CDR3 DNA: TGTGCCAGCAGCTTGGCCCAGGGGAGGCCCACAGATACGCAGTATTTT
D gene: NA; clone size: NA; V gene: TRBV2; J gene: TRBJ2-1; CDR3 protein: CASTPERVNNEQFF; CDR3 DNA: TGTGCCAGCACCCCGGAACGGGTAAACAATGAGCAGTTCTTC